The present entry profiles one TCR beta chain with its context. In the authors' methods: Nucleated cell number was recorded as an estimate derived from reference gene primer amplification. Generated by immunoSEQ multiplex PCR, the TCRdb table keeps only in-frame clones and is missing some. That table supplies the V and J calls and clone size; D and trimming were determined from the DNA. The table has 230,000 or so clones, about 90% seen once; the top ten hold 2% to 2.5%. This record belongs to a study of blood T cell repertoires in COVID-19. Background on the study: The cDNA or gDNA used as material had been derived from T cells, B-cell-depleted T cells, or PBMCs.

V was clipped by 7 bases and J by 2 bases; unmatched bases: 4. CDR3 size: 13 residues. The germline CDR1 and CDR2 sequences are MNHEY and SVGAGI. Specimen: peripheral blood. The chain links TRBV6-5 to TRBJ2-7, with 8 nucleotides matching TRBD1. The receptor was isolated from an older woman with COVID-19, enrolled during active disease. CDR3 bases: TGTGCCAGCATCCAGACAGGGGCCTACGAGCAGTACTTC. This codes for CASIQTGAYEQYF.